This T cell receptor beta chain emerged from a study of tumor-infiltrating lymphocytes in primary liver carcinoma. Across the study: Measuring 4.2 to 10 cm across, the tumors were staged as T1-T3 N0M0.

Comments on this clonotype: Its antigen remains unidentified. The germline gene is not matched at one end of the junction; a read error may be the cause.

The study, taken as a whole, reports: It was in tumors, not blood, that the top-250-clone fraction was significantly higher (p = 0.039). Overlap between tumor regions exceeded overlap of tumor with adjacent tissue or blood.

Taking roughly 18-32 mg of unsorted bulk tissue, the authors co-extracted RNA and DNA. Patients were treatment-naive with chronic HBV infection. Reverse transcription of roughly 0.45 ug total RNA with a constant-region primer produced TCR beta cDNA. Nested multiplex PCR, run for three rounds with slightly modified ARM-PCR, yielded TCR beta libraries. TCRdb used MiXCR to reprocess the multiplex PCR reads, holding one entry per CDR3 protein. This sample has roughly 100,000 distinct CDR3 sequences, with around 80% found just once. The TCR sequence derives from a man aged 40-55 years with primary liver carcinoma and hepatitis B virus infection. The sequencing sample was made of liver tumor tissue from sampling region 3. As for subset: tumor region T3, left-lateral pole.

CDR3 DNA: TGTGCCAGTGAGGGGACCGGTTCCTACAACCCGTACTTC. It codes for CASEGTGSYNPYF. The chain combines TRBV12-5 with TRBJ2-7; TRBD1 or TRBD2 may be the D gene (5 bases each). Germline lookup yields CDR1 LGHNT and CDR2 FRNRAP. The length of the CDR3 is 13 residues. The full variable domain, with the rest looked up from reference TRBV12-5 and TRBJ2-7, is DARVTQTPRHKVTEMGQEVTMRCQPILGHNTVFWYRQTMMQGLELLAYFRNRAPLDDSGMPKDRFSAEMPDATLATLKIQPSEPRDSAVYFCASEGTGSYNPYFGPGTRLTVT.